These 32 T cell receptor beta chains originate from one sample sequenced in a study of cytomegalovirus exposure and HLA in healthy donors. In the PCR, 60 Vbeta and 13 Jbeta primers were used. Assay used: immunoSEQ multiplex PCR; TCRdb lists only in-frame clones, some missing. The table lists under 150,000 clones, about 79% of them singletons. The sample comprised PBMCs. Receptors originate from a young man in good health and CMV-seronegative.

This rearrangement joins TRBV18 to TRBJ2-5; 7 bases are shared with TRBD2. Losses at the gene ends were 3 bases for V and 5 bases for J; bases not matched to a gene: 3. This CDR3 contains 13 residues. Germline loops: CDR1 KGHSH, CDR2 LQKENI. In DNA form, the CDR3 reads TGTGCCAGCTCACCGAGGGAGGGGGAGACCCAGTACTTC. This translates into CASSPREGETQYF.

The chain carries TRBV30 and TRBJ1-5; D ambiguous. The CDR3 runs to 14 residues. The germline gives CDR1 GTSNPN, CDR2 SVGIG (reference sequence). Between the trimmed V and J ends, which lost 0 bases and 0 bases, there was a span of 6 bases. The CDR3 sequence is CAWSVLSSNQPQHF. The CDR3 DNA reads TGTGCCTGGAGTGTACTTAGTAGCAATCAGCCCCAGCATTTT.

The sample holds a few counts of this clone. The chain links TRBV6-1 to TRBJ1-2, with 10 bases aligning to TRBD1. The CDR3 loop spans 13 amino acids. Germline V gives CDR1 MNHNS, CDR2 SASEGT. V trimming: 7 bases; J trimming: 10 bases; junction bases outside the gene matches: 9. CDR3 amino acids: CASNDRDRGVYTF. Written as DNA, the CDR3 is TGTGCCAGCAACGACCGGGACAGGGGAGTCTACACCTTC.

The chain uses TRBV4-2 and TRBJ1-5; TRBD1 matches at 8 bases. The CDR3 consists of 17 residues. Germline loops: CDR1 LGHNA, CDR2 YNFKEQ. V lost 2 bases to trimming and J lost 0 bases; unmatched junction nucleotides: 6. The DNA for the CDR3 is TGTGCCAGCAGCCAAACATCTGGACAGGGTAGCAATCAGCCCCAGCATTTT. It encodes CASSQTSGQGSNQPQHF.

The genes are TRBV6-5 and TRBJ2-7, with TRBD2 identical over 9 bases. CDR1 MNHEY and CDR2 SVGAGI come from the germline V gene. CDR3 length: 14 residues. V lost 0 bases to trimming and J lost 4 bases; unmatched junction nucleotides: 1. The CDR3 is CASSYSTSGYEQYF. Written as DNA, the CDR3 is TGTGCCAGCAGTTACTCGACTAGCGGATACGAGCAGTACTTC.

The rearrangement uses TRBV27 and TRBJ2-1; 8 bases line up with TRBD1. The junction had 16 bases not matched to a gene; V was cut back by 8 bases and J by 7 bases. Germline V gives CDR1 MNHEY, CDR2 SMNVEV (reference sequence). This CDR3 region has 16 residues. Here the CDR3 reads CASGPFLTGATNEQFF. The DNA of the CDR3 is TGTGCCAGCGGACCTTTCCTGACAGGGGCTACGAATGAGCAGTTCTTC.

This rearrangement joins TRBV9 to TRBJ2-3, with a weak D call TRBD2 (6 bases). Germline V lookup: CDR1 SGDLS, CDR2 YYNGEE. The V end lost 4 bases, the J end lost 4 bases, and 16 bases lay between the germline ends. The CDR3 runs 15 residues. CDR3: CASSRGLAGSDTQYF. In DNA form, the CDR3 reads TGTGCCAGCAGCCGGGGACTCGCCGGCTCAGATACGCAGTATTTT.

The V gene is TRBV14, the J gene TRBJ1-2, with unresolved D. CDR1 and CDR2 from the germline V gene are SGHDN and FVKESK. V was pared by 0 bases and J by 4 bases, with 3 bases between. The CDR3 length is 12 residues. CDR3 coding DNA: TGTGCCAGCAGCCAAGACTTCTATGGCTACACCTTC. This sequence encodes CASSQDFYGYTF. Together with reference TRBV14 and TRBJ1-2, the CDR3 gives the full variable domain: EAGVTQFPSHSVIEKGQTVTLRCDPISGHDNLYWYRRVMGKEIKFLLHFVKESKQDESGMPNNRFLAERTGGTYSTLKVQPAELEDSGVYFCASSQDFYGYTFGSGTRLTVV.

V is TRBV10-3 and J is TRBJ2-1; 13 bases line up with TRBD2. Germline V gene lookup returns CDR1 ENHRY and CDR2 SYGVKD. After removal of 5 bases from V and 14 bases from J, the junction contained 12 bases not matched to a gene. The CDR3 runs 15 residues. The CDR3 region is CAISNYGTSGMEEFF. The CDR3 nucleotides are TGTGCCATCAGTAATTACGGGACTAGCGGGATGGAGGAGTTCTTC.

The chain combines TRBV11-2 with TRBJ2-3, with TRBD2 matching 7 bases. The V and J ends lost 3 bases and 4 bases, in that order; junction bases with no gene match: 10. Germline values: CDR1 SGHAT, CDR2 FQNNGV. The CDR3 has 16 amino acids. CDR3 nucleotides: TGTGCCAGCAGCTTTCAAGCGGGACGGCGGGCAGATACGCAGTATTTT. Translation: CASSFQAGRRADTQYF.

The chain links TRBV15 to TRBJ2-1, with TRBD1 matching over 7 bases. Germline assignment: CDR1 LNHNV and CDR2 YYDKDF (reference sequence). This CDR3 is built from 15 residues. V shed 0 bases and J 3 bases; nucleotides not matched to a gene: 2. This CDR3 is CATSRDRTGYNEQFF. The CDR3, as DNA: TGTGCCACCAGCAGAGATCGGACAGGCTACAATGAGCAGTTCTTC.

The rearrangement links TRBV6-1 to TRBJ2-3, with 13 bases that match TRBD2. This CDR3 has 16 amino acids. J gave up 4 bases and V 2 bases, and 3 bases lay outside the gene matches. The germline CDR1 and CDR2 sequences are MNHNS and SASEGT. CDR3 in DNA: TGTGCCAGCAGTGAACCGGGACTAGCGGGACCAGATACGCAGTATTTT. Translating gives CASSEPGLAGPDTQYF.

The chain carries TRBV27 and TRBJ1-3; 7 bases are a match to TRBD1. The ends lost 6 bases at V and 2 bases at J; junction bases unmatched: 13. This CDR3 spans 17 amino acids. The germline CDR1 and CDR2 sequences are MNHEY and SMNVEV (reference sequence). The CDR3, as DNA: TGTGCCAGCAGCCAGGGGGGAGAGCGCTTCCCTGGAAACACCATATATTTT. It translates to CASSQGGERFPGNTIYF.

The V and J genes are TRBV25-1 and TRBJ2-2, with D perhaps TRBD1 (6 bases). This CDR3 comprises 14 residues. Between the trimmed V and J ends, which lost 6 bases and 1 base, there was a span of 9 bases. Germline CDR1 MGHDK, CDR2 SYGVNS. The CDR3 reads CASRQGGNTGELFF. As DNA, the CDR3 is TGTGCCAGCAGACAGGGTGGGAACACCGGGGAGCTGTTTTTT.

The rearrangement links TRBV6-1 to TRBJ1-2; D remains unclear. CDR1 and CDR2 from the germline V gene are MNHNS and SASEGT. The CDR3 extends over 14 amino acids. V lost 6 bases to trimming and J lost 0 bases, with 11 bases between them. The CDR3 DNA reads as TGTGCCAGCAGGTCGACTCGAGCTAACTATGGCTACACCTTC. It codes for CASRSTRANYGYTF.

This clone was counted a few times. This CDR3 is CASSSGQGSEGYTF. The CDR3, as DNA: TGTGCCAGCAGCTCGGGACAGGGATCTGAAGGCTACACCTTC. V usage is TRBV13 and J usage is TRBJ1-2; TRBD1 matches 9 bases. CDR1 and CDR2 (germline): PRHDT, FYEKMQ (reference sequence). V lost 4 bases and J lost 8; bases outside the gene matches: 8. The CDR3 is 14 residues long. The entire variable domain, with the rest obtained from reference TRBV13 and TRBJ1-2, is as follows: AAGVIQSPRHLIKEKRETATLKCYPIPRHDTVYWYQQGPGQDPQFLISFYEKMQSDKGSIPDRFSAQQFSDYHSELNMSSLELGDSALYFCASSSGQGSEGYTFGSGTRLTVV.

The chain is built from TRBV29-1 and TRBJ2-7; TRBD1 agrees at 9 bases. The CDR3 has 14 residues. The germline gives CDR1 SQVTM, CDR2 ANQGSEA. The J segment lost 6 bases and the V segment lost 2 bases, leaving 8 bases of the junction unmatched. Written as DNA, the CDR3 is TGCAGCGTTGAAAAACAGGGGGCGCAGGGCGAGCAGTACTTC. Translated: CSVEKQGAQGEQYF.

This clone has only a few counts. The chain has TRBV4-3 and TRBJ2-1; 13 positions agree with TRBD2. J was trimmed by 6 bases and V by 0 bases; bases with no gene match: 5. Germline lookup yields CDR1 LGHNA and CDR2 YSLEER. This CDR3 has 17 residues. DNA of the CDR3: TGCGCCAGCAGCCAAGATACCGGACTAGCGGGAGTCAATGAGCAGTTCTTC. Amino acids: CASSQDTGLAGVNEQFF.

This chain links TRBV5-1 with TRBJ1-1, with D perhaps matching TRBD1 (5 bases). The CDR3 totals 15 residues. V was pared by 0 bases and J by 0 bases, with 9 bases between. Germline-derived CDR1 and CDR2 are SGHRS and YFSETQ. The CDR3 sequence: CASSLGNRMNTEAFF. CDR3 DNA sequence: TGCGCCAGCAGCTTGGGCAACAGGATGAACACTGAAGCTTTCTTT.

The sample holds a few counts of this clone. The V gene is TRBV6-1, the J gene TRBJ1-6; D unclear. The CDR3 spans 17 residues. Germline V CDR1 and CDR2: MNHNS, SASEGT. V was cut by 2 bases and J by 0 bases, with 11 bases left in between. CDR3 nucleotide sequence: TGTGCCAGCAGTGAATCAGTCCGCCGCTCCTATAATTCACCCCTCCACTTT. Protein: CASSESVRRSYNSPLHF.

CDR3 DNA: TGTGCCAGCAGCGTAGGGGGGGGAGATACGCAGTATTTT. It codes for CASSVGGGDTQYF. The chain couples TRBV9 to TRBJ2-3; TRBD2 matches at 7 bases. The ends lost 0 bases at V and 5 bases at J; junction bases unmatched: 0. Germline V gene lookup returns CDR1 SGDLS and CDR2 YYNGEE. CDR3 length: 13 residues.

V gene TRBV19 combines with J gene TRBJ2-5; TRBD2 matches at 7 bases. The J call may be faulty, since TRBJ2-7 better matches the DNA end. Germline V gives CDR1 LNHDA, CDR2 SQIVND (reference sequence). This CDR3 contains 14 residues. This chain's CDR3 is CASSTGTTAYEQYF. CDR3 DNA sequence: TGTGCCAGTAGTACGGGGACTACCGCCTACGAGCAGTACTTC.

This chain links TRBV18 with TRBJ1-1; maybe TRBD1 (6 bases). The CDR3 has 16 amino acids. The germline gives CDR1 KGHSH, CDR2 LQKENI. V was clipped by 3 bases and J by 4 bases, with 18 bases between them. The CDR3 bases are TGTGCCAGCTCACCGAGAGAGACAGGTTCGGGCACTGAAGCTTTCTTT. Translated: CASSPRETGSGTEAFF.

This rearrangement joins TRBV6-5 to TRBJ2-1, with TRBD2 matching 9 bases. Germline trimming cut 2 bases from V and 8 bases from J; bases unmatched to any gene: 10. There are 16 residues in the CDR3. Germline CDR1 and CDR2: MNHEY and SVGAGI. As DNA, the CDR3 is TGTGCCAGCAGTTACACGGGACTAGCTGCGCTGGATGAGCAGTTCTTC. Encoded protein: CASSYTGLAALDEQFF.

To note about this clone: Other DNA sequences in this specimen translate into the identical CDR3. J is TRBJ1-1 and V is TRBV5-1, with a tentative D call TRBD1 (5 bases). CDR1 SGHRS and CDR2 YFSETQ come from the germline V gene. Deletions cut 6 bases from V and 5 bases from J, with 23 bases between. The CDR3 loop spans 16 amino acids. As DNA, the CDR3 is TGCGCCAGCACCACCCTTGGCTCGGGGGTAGGGACTGAAGCTTTCTTT. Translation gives CASTTLGSGVGTEAFF.

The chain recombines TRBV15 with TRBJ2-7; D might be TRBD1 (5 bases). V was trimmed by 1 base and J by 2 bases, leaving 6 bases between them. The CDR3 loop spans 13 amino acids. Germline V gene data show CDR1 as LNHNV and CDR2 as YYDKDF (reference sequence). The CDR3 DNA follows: TGTGCCACCAGCAGAGGACAGACCTACGAGCAGTACTTC. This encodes CATSRGQTYEQYF.

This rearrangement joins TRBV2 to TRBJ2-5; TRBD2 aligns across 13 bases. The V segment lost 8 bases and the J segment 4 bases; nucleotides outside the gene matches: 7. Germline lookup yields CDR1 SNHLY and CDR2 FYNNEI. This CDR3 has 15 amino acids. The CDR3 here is CASVGGLAGAETQYF. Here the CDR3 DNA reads TGTGCCAGCGTGGGAGGACTAGCGGGAGCAGAGACCCAGTACTTC.

Written as DNA, the CDR3 is TGCGCCAGCAGCCCGGGACAGGGGAACTACAATGAGCAGTTCTTC. This codes for CASSPGQGNYNEQFF. J is TRBJ2-1 and V is TRBV5-1, with 10 bases fitting TRBD1. Germline V gene data show CDR1 as SGHRS and CDR2 as YFSETQ. V was clipped by 4 bases and J by 3 bases; unmatched bases: 4. CDR3 length: 15 residues.

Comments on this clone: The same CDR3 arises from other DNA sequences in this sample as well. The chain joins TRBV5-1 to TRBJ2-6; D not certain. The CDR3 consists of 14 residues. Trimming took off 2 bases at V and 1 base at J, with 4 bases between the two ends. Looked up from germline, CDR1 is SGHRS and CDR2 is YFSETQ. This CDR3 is CASSFLSGANVLTF. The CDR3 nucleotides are TGCGCCAGCAGCTTTCTGTCTGGGGCCAACGTCCTGACTTTC.

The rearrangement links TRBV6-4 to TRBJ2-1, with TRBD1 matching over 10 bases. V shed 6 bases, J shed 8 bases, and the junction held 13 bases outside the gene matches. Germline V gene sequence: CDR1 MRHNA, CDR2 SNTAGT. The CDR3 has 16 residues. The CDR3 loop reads CASRKSTGGYLDEQFF. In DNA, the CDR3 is TGTGCCAGCAGAAAATCGACAGGGGGCTACTTGGATGAGCAGTTCTTC.

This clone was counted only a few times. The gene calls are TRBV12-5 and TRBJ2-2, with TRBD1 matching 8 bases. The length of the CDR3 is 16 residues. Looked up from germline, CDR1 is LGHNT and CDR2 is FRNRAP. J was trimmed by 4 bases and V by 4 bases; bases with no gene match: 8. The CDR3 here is CASGWNQGAVTGELFF. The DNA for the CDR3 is TGTGCTAGTGGTTGGAATCAGGGGGCCGTCACCGGGGAGCTGTTTTTT.

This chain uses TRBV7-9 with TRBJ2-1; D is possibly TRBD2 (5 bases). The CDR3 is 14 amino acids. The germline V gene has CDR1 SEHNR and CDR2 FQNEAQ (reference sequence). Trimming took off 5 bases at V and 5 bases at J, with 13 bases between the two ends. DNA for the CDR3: TGTGCCAGCAGCCCGAGTGGTAGCGACAATGAGCAGTTCTTC. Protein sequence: CASSPSGSDNEQFF.